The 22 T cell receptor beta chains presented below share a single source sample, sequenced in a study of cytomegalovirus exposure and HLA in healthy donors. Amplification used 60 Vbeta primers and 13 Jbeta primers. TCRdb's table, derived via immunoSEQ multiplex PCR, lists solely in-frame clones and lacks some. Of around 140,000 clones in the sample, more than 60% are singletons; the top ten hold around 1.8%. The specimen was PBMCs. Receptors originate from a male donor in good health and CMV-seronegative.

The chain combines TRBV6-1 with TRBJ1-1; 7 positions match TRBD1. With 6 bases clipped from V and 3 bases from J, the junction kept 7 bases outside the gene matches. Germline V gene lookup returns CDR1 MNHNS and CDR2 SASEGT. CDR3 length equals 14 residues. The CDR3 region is CASRAGDRDTEAFF. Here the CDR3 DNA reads TGTGCCAGCAGGGCTGGTGACAGGGACACTGAAGCTTTCTTT.

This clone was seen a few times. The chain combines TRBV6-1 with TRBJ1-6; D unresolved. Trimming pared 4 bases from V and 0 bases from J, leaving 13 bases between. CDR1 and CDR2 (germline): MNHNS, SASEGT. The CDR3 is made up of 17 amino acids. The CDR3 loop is CASSVLTSSSYNSPLHF. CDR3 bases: TGTGCCAGCAGTGTCCTTACGTCGAGCTCCTATAATTCACCCCTCCACTTT.

The CDR3 coding sequence is TGCGCCAGCAGCCAAGAATCTCCGACTAGCGGGGGGCACAATGAGCAGTTCTTC. Protein: CASSQESPTSGGHNEQFF. V is TRBV4-1 and J is TRBJ2-1, with 13 nucleotides matching TRBD2. CDR1 is MGHRA, CDR2 YSYEKL, per germline. The ends lost 0 bases at V and 5 bases at J; junction bases unmatched: 7. The CDR3 loop spans 18 amino acids.

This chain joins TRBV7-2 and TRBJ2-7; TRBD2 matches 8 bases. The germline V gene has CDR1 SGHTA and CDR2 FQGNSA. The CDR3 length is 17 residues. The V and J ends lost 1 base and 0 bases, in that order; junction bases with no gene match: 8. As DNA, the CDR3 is TGTGCCAGCAGCTTAGGTGGCGGGGGGCCCAGCTCCTACGAGCAGTACTTC. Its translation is CASSLGGGGPSSYEQYF.

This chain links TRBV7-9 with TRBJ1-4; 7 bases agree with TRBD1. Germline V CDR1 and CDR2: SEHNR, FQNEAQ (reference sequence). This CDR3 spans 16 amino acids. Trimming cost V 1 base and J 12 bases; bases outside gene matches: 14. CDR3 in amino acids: CASSLGELGTVPQLFF. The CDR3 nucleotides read TGTGCCAGCAGCTTAGGGGAGCTCGGGACAGTGCCACAACTGTTTTTT. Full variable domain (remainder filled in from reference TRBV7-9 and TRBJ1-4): DTGVSQNPRHKITKRGQNVTFRCDPISEHNRLYWYRQTLGQGPEFLTYFQNEAQLEKSRLLSDRFSAERPKGSFSTLEIQRTEQGDSAMYLCASSLGELGTVPQLFFGSGTQLSVL.

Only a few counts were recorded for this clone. The CDR3 region is CASSPRGNAFSGEQFF. CDR3 bases: TGCGCCAGCAGCCCAAGGGGGAATGCATTTTCGGGTGAGCAGTTCTTC. The chain combines TRBV4-3 with TRBJ2-1; D perhaps matches TRBD1 (6 bases). V was trimmed by 4 bases and J by 9 bases, leaving 22 bases between them. The germline V gene encodes CDR1 LGHNA and CDR2 YSLEER. CDR3 length equals 16 residues.

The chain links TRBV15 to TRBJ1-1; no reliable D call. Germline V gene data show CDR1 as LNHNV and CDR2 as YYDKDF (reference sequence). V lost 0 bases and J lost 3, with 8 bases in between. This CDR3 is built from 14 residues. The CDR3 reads CATSRDRGDTEAFF. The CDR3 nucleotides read TGTGCCACCAGCAGAGATCGCGGGGACACTGAAGCTTTCTTT.

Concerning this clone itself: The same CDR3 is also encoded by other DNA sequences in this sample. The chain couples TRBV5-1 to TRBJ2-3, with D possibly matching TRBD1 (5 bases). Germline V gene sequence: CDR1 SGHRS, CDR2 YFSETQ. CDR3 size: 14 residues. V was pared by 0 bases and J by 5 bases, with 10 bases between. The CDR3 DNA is TGCGCCAGCAGCTTGGGGCAGGGCGGAGATACGCAGTATTTT. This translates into CASSLGQGGDTQYF.

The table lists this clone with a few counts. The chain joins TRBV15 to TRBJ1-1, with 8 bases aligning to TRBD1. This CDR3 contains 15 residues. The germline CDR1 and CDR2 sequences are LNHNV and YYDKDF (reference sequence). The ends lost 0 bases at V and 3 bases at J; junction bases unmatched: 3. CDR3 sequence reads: CATSRDRGLDTEAFF. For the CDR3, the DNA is TGTGCCACCAGCAGAGACAGGGGGCTAGACACTGAAGCTTTCTTT.

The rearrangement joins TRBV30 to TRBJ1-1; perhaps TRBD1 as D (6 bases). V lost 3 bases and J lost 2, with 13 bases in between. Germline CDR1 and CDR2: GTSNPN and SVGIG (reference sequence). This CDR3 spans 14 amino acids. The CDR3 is CAWRKRTENTEAFF. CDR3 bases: TGTGCCTGGAGAAAACGGACAGAAAACACTGAAGCTTTCTTT.

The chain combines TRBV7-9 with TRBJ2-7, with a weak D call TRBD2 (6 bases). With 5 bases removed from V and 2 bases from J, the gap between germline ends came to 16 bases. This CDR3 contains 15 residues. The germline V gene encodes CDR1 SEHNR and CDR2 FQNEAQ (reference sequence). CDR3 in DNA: TGTGCCAGCAGCCCACGGGAGAGAGTGCCCTACGAGCAGTACTTC. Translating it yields CASSPRERVPYEQYF.

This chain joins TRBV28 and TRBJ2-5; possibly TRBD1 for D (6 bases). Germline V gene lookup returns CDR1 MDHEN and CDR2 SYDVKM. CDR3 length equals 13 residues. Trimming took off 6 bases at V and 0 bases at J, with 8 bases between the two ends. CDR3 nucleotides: TGTGCCAGCAGCCCAGGGGACCAAGAGACCCAGTACTTC. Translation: CASSPGDQETQYF.

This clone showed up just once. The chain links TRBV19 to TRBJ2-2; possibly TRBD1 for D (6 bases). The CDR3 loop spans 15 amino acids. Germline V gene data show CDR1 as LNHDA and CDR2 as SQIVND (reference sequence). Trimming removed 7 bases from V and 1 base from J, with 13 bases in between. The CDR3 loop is CASKRTEQNTGELFF. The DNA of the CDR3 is TGTGCCAGTAAGAGGACAGAACAGAACACCGGGGAGCTGTTTTTT.

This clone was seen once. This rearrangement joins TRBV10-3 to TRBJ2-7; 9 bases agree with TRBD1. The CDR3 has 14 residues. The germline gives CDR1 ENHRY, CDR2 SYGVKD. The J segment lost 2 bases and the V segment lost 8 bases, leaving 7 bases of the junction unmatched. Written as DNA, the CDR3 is TGTGCCATCGGATTCGGGACAGGGACCTACGAGCAGTACTTC. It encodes CAIGFGTGTYEQYF.

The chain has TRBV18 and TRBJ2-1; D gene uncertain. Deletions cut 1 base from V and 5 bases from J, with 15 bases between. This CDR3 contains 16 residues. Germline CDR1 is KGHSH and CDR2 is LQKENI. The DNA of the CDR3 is TGTGCCAGCTCACCACGAACATTGCCTCCGAACAATGAGCAGTTCTTC. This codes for CASSPRTLPPNNEQFF. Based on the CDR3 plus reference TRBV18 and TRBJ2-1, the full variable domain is NAGVMQNPRHLVRRRGQEARLRCSPMKGHSHVYWYRQLPEEGLKFMVYLQKENIIDESGMPKERFSAEFPKEGPSILRIQQVVRGDSAAYFCASSPRTLPPNNEQFFGPGTRLTVL.

Here the CDR3 DNA reads TGTGCCAGCAGTTACTCAGGGACTTCGGAGACCCAGTACTTC. Residues: CASSYSGTSETQYF. This chain connects TRBV6-5 to TRBJ2-5, with a possible D match to TRBD2 (6 bases). This CDR3 has 14 amino acids. Trimming took off 0 bases at V and 5 bases at J, with 10 bases between the two ends. Germline CDR1 is MNHEY and CDR2 is SVGAGI.

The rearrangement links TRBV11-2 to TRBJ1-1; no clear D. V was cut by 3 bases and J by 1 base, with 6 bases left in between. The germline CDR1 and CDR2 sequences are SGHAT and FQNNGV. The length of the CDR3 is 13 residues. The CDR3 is CASSFLSNTEAFF. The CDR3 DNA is TGTGCCAGCAGCTTTCTTTCGAACACTGAAGCTTTCTTT.

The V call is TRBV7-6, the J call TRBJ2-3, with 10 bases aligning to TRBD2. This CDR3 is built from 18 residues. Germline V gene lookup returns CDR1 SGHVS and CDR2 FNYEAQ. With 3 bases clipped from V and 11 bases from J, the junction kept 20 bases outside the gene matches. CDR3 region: CASSFEGSGGAKSARQYF. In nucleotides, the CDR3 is TGTGCCAGCAGCTTTGAGGGAAGCGGGGGGGCCAAGTCTGCGAGGCAGTATTTT.

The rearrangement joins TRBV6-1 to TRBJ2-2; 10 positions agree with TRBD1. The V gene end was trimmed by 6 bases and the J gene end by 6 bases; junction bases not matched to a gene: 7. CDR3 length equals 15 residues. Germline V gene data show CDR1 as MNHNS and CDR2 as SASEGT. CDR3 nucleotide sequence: TGTGCCAGCAGCTGGACAGGGGGTTTTCCCGGGGAGCTGTTTTTT. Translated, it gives CASSWTGGFPGELFF.

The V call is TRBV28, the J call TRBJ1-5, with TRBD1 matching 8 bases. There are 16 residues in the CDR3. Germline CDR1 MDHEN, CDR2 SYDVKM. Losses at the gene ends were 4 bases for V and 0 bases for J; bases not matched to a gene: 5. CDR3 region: CASSWTGPYSNQPQHF. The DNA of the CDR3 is TGTGCCAGCAGTTGGACAGGGCCGTATAGCAATCAGCCCCAGCATTTT. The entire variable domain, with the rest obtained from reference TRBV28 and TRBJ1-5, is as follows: DVKVTQSSRYLVKRTGEKVFLECVQDMDHENMFWYRQDPGLGLRLIYFSYDVKMKEKGDIPEGYSVSREKKERFSLILESASTNQTSMYLCASSWTGPYSNQPQHFGDGTRLSIL.

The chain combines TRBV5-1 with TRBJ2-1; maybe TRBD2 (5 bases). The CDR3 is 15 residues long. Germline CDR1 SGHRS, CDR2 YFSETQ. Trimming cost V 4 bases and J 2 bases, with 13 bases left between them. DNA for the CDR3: TGCGCCAGCAGCCCAGACCCTAGCACCTACAATGAGCAGTTCTTC. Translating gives CASSPDPSTYNEQFF.

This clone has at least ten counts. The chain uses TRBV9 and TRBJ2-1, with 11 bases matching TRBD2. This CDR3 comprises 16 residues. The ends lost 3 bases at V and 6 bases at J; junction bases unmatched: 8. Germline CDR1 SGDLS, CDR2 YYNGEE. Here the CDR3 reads CASSEATSGGSNEQFF. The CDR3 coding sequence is TGTGCCAGCAGCGAGGCTACTAGCGGGGGTTCCAATGAGCAGTTCTTC.